This T cell receptor (beta chain) was retrieved from a study of blood T cell repertoires in COVID-19. In the study overall: Samples taken during acute and convalescent COVID-19 were collected in the United States, Italy and Spain. PBMCs, B-cell-depleted T cells, or T cells were the source of the cDNA or gDNA that made up the material.

Trimming cost V 0 bases and J 0 bases, with 9 bases left between them. The germline V gene encodes CDR1 SGHRS and CDR2 YFSETQ. This CDR3 is built from 15 residues. In the authors' methods: The authors estimated nucleated cell counts from reference gene primer amplification. Profiling relied on immunoSEQ multiplex PCR, and the TCRdb table lists in-frame clones only, not all of them. V, J and clone size are taken as reported in that table, and D and trimming were inferred from the DNA itself. The sample lists around 57,000 clones, over 75% occurring once. Material for sequencing was peripheral blood. The source is a man aged 50 to 59 with active COVID-19. The chain employs TRBV5-1 and TRBJ1-1; possibly TRBD1 for D (5 bases). CDR3 DNA sequence: TGCGCCAGCAGCTTGGTGTCAGGGATGAACACTGAAGCTTTCTTT. Its protein product is CASSLVSGMNTEAFF.